This is a list of T cell receptor beta chains from one sample in a study of blood T cell repertoires in COVID-19. The data were produced by immunoSEQ multiplex PCR, yet TCRdb's version contains in-frame clones alone and is incomplete. The sample has around 150,000 clones; about 86% are singletons. The sequenced sample consisted of PBMCs or T cells enriched from blood (not recorded which). These TCRs come from a man aged 45 to 65 who had recovered from COVID-19. The CDR3 runs from the conserved cysteine through the conserved F or W. D genes are given only for firm matches. Size is omitted from some rows. Given values are once, few, many or a class for expanded clones.

J gene: TRBJ1-6
D gene: .
V gene: TRBV3-1/TRBV3-2
clone size: .
CDR3 DNA: TGTGCCAGCAGCCAATCGGGCGGGAATTCACCCCTCCACTTT
CDR3 protein: CASSQSGGNSPLHF

J gene: TRBJ1-6
D gene: TRBD1
V gene: TRBV5-6
clone size: .
CDR3 DNA: TGTGCCAGCAGCTTGGGGTCAGGGGGCCGTAATTCACCCCTCCACTTT
CDR3 protein: CASSLGSGGRNSPLHF

J gene: TRBJ1-2
D gene: .
V gene: TRBV6-5
clone size: .
CDR3 DNA: TGTGCCGTGCAGGGACATAACGGCTATGGCTACACCTTC
CDR3 protein: CAVQGHNGYGYTF

J gene: TRBJ1-2
D gene: TRBD1
V gene: TRBV13
clone size: .
CDR3 DNA: TGTGCCAGCAGCTATGGGACAGGAGGGACATTCGGCTACACCTTC
CDR3 protein: CASSYGTGGTFGYTF

J gene: TRBJ1-5
D gene: TRBD1
V gene: TRBV7-9
clone size: once
CDR3 DNA: TGTGCCAGCAGCCCCCCCGGGACAGGGAATCAGCCCCAGCATTTT
CDR3 protein: CASSPPGTGNQPQHF

J gene: TRBJ2-5
D gene: TRBD1
V gene: TRBV4-1
clone size: few
CDR3 DNA: TGCGCCAGCAGCCAAGACCGGACAGGGGGCTGGGAGACCCAGTACTTC
CDR3 protein: CASSQDRTGGWETQYF

J gene: TRBJ2-5
D gene: .
V gene: TRBV5-1
clone size: .
CDR3 DNA: TGCGCCAGCAGCTTCCGACCAGGGGAGACCCAGTACTTC
CDR3 protein: CASSFRPGETQYF

J gene: TRBJ2-5
D gene: .
V gene: TRBV2
clone size: .
CDR3 DNA: TGTGCCAGCAGTGGACTTCTAGAGACCCAGTACTTC
CDR3 protein: CASSGLLETQYF

J gene: TRBJ2-3
D gene: TRBD2
V gene: TRBV2
clone size: .
CDR3 DNA: TGTGCCAGCAGTGAGGGGACTAGTCGTCCAGATACGCAGTATTTT
CDR3 protein: CASSEGTSRPDTQYF

J gene: TRBJ2-7
D gene: TRBD1
V gene: TRBV5-1
clone size: .
CDR3 DNA: TGCGCCAGCAGCCCTAAGCCGGGACAGGGATTGACCTACGAGCAGTACTTC
CDR3 protein: CASSPKPGQGLTYEQYF

J gene: TRBJ2-3
D gene: .
V gene: TRBV7-8
clone size: .
CDR3 DNA: TGTGCCAGCAGCTTAGGTCGGACTGGAGGCTGGGATACGCAGTATTTT
CDR3 protein: CASSLGRTGGWDTQYF

J gene: TRBJ1-3
D gene: .
V gene: TRBV4-2
clone size: few
CDR3 DNA: TGTGCCAGCAGCCAAGACCTTCTCATTCGAGCATTCTCATCTGGAAACACCATATATTTT
CDR3 protein: CASSQDLLIRAFSSGNTIYF

J gene: TRBJ2-7
D gene: TRBD2
V gene: TRBV7-2
clone size: .
CDR3 DNA: TGTGCCAGCAGCTCGTTACTCGGGACTAACCCCTCCTACGAGCAGTACTTC
CDR3 protein: CASSSLLGTNPSYEQYF

J gene: TRBJ2-2
D gene: TRBD2
V gene: TRBV24-1
clone size: .
CDR3 DNA: TGTGCCACCAGCGGGGGGGTGAACACCGGGGAGCTGTTTTTT
CDR3 protein: CATSGGVNTGELFF

J gene: TRBJ2-1
D gene: .
V gene: TRBV30
clone size: .
CDR3 DNA: TGTGCCTGGAGTGTACGCCTAGCGTTAGATGAGCAGTTCTTC
CDR3 protein: CAWSVRLALDEQFF

J gene: TRBJ2-5
D gene: TRBD2
V gene: TRBV30
clone size: .
CDR3 DNA: TGTGCCTGGAGTAACCTAGCGGGAGGTGAGACCCAGTACTTC
CDR3 protein: CAWSNLAGGETQYF

J gene: TRBJ2-3
D gene: TRBD2
V gene: TRBV5-4
clone size: once
CDR3 DNA: TGTGCCAGCAGCTTGAAACTAGCGGGGGGCTCTAGCACAGATACGCAGTATTTT
CDR3 protein: CASSLKLAGGSSTDTQYF

J gene: TRBJ2-7
D gene: .
V gene: TRBV23-1
clone size: once
CDR3 DNA: TGCGCCAGCTCCAAGGCCCAGGGGCCGCAGTACTTC
CDR3 protein: CASSKAQGPQYF

J gene: TRBJ1-3
D gene: .
V gene: TRBV6-5
clone size: .
CDR3 DNA: TGTGCCAGCAGTTACTCGGAGACGCCGGGAAACACCATATATTTT
CDR3 protein: CASSYSETPGNTIYF

J gene: TRBJ2-5
D gene: TRBD1
V gene: TRBV7-9
clone size: .
CDR3 DNA: TGTGCCAGCAGCCACCCAGGGGGTTCGGAGACCCAGTACTTC
CDR3 protein: CASSHPGGSETQYF

J gene: TRBJ1-1
D gene: .
V gene: TRBV11-3
clone size: .
CDR3 DNA: TGTGCCAGCAGCTTAGAATTAGACACTGAAGCTTTCTTT
CDR3 protein: CASSLELDTEAFF

J gene: TRBJ1-6
D gene: .
V gene: TRBV4-1
clone size: once
CDR3 DNA: TGCGCCAGCAGCCAAGTACAGGGTGAAGGTTCACCCCTCCACTTT
CDR3 protein: CASSQVQGEGSPLHF

J gene: TRBJ2-5
D gene: .
V gene: TRBV19
clone size: once
CDR3 DNA: TGTGCCAGTAGGCCAGGGACTTCGGTGGAGACCCAGTACTTC
CDR3 protein: CASRPGTSVETQYF

J gene: TRBJ1-5
D gene: TRBD1
V gene: TRBV2
clone size: .
CDR3 DNA: TGTGCCAGCAGTTGGGGACAGAAGAATCAGCCCCAGCATTTT
CDR3 protein: CASSWGQKNQPQHF